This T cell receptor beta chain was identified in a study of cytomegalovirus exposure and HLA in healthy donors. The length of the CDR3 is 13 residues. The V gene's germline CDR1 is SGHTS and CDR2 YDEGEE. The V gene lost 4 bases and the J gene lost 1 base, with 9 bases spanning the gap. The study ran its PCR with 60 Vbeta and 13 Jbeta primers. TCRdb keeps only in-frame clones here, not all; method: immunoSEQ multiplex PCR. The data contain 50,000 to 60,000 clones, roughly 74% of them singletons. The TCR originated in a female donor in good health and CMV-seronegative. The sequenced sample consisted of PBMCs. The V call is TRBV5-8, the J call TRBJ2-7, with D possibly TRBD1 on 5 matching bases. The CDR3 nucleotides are TGTGCCAGCAGCAGACAGAGATCCTACGAGCAGTACTTC. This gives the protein CASSRQRSYEQYF.